The 3 T cell receptor beta chains below all came from one sample that was sequenced in a study of blood T cell repertoires in COVID-19. Profiling relied on immunoSEQ multiplex PCR, and the TCRdb table lists in-frame clones only, not all of them. The sample shows 50,000 to 55,000 clones, 80% to 90% of them seen only once. Source material: peripheral blood. These receptors were obtained from a man in his sixties with active COVID-19.

Only one count was recorded for this clone. The chain combines TRBV27 with TRBJ2-7; 9 bases are shared with TRBD1. From germline, CDR1 is MNHEY and CDR2 SMNVEV (reference sequence). The length of the CDR3 is 14 residues. The trim removed 6 bases at V and 4 bases at J, leaving 7 bases unmatched. The CDR3, as DNA: TGTGCCAGCAGACCGAAACAGGGGGCATACGAGCAGTACTTC. The encoded protein is CASRPKQGAYEQYF.

This rearrangement joins TRBV29-1 to TRBJ2-2; 11 bases agree with TRBD1. V lost 6 bases, J lost 4 bases, and 4 bases stayed unmatched. The CDR3 extends over 14 amino acids. Germline lookup yields CDR1 SQVTM and CDR2 ANQGSEA. The CDR3 DNA is TGCAGCGTCCTCGGGACAGGGGGCACCGGGGAGCTGTTTTTT. As protein: CSVLGTGGTGELFF.

The rearrangement uses TRBV29-1 and TRBJ2-3; D is unresolved. CDR1 is SQVTM, CDR2 ANQGSEA, per germline. This CDR3 is 10 amino acids long. The ends were cut back, 8 bases at V and 4 bases at J, with 7 bases in the middle. CDR3 sequence: CSSLADTQYF. CDR3 DNA sequence: TGCAGCTCATTAGCAGATACGCAGTATTTT.